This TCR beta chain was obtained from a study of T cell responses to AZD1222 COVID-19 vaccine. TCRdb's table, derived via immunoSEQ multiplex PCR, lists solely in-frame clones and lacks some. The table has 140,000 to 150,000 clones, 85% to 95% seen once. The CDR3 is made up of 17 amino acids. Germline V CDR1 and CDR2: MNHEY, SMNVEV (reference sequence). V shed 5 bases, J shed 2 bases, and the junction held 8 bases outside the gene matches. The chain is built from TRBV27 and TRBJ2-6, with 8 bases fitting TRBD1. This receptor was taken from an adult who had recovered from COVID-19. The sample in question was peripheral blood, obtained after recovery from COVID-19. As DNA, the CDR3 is TGTGCCAGCAGTATGGACAGGGCGGCACCTGGGGCCAACGTCCTGACTTTC. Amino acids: CASSMDRAAPGANVLTF.